This is a list of T cell receptor beta chains from one sample in a study of blood T cell repertoires in COVID-19. Clones were sequenced by immunoSEQ multiplex PCR, and TCRdb holds only the in-frame ones, with some missing. Here the sample spans about 120,000 clones, more than 75% being singletons. The sample consisted of peripheral blood. The receptors stem from a man aged 35-49 years with acute or convalescent COVID-19. CDR3s include the opening cysteine and the closing phenylalanine or tryptophan. The D gene is left open where the match is weak. Clone size appears in some rows only: once, few, many, or a class for an expanded clone.

D	size	V	J	CDR3	DNA
-	-	TRBV3-1/TRBV3-2	TRBJ1-1	CASGRSGTEAFF	TGTGCCAGCGGCAGAAGCGGCACTGAAGCTTTCTTT
TRBD1	-	TRBV2	TRBJ2-1	CASSHGQGAHNEQFF	TGTGCCAGCAGTCACGGACAGGGGGCCCACAATGAGCAGTTCTTC
TRBD2	-	TRBV27	TRBJ2-7	CASSSTGTSLYEQYF	TGTGCCAGCAGCAGTACCGGGACTAGTTTGTACGAGCAGTACTTC
TRBD1	few	TRBV19	TRBJ1-5	CASWDRANQPQHF	TGTGCCAGTTGGGACAGGGCAAATCAGCCCCAGCATTTT
-	few	TRBV7-9	TRBJ1-1	CASSPRGSGTEAFF	TGTGCCAGCAGCCCGCGCGGGAGTGGTACTGAAGCTTTCTTT
-	once	TRBV28	TRBJ1-2	CASSLKGERGYTF	TGTGCCAGCAGTTTAAAGGGGGAGAGGGGCTACACCTTC
-	once	TRBV30	TRBJ2-1	CAWRSKGRKFF	TGTGCCTGGAGGTCTAAAGGGAGGAAGTTCTTC
TRBD2	-	TRBV6-2/TRBV6-3	TRBJ2-3	CASSYIGLAGITDTQYF	TGTGCCAGCAGTTACATCGGACTAGCGGGTATCACAGATACGCAGTATTTT
TRBD1	-	TRBV9	TRBJ1-2	CASSGTGGGYGYTF	TGTGCCAGCAGCGGGACAGGGGGTGGGTATGGCTACACCTTC
TRBD2	-	TRBV12-5	TRBJ2-1	CASAGRGGGLDNEQFF	TGTGCTAGTGCTGGCCGAGGCGGGGGGCTAGACAATGAGCAGTTCTTC
TRBD2	-	TRBV7-7	TRBJ2-1	CASSLGGGINEQFF	TGTGCTAGCAGTTTAGGCGGGGGGATCAATGAGCAGTTCTTC
-	-	TRBV30	TRBJ2-7	CAWSFGFSYEQYF	TGTGCCTGGAGTTTCGGGTTCTCCTACGAGCAGTACTTC
-	-	TRBV5-5	TRBJ1-6	CASRLSGTENSPLHF	TGTGCCAGCAGACTTTCCGGGACTGAGAATTCACCCCTCCACTTT
-	-	TRBV6-5	TRBJ2-1	CASSYFPSSYNEQFF	TGTGCCAGCAGTTACTTCCCGAGCTCCTACAATGAGCAGTTCTTC
TRBD1	-	TRBV19	TRBJ1-2	CASRSMGTENGYTF	TGTGCCAGTAGGAGCATGGGGACAGAGAATGGCTACACCTTC
TRBD2	-	TRBV15	TRBJ2-2	CATSRVSVAGVTGELFF	TGTGCCACCAGCAGAGTGAGTGTAGCGGGAGTTACCGGGGAGCTGTTTTTT
TRBD1	-	TRBV6-2/TRBV6-3	TRBJ2-3	CASSSGQGNTFPDTQYF	TGTGCCAGCAGTTCTGGACAGGGTAATACTTTCCCAGATACGCAGTATTTT
TRBD1	-	TRBV7-9	TRBJ1-3	CASSLPGQVGGTIYF	TGTGCCAGCAGCCTGCCGGGACAGGTTGGTGGCACCATATATTTT
-	-	TRBV24-1	TRBJ2-1	CATSDFTSGSYNEQFF	TGTGCCACCAGTGATTTTACGAGCGGATCCTACAATGAGCAGTTCTTC
-	-	TRBV7-6	TRBJ2-6	CASSSSASSGANVLTF	TGTGCCAGCAGCTCAAGCGCGAGCTCTGGGGCCAACGTCCTGACTTTC
-	once	TRBV12-3/TRBV12-4	TRBJ1-6	CASRGQYNSPLHF	TGTGCCAGCAGAGGACAGTATAATTCACCCCTCCACTTT
TRBD1	-	TRBV3-1/TRBV3-2	TRBJ1-2	CASSLLGQVAGYTF	TGTGCCAGCAGCCTTTTAGGACAGGTTGCTGGCTACACCTTC
-	-	TRBV11-3	TRBJ2-3	CASSLGRVTDTQYF	TGTGCCAGCAGCTTAGGGCGGGTCACAGATACGCAGTATTTT
TRBD2	-	TRBV4-1	TRBJ2-7	CASSQDPLAGGYEQYF	TGCGCCAGCAGCCAAGATCCGCTAGCGGGAGGTTACGAGCAGTACTTC